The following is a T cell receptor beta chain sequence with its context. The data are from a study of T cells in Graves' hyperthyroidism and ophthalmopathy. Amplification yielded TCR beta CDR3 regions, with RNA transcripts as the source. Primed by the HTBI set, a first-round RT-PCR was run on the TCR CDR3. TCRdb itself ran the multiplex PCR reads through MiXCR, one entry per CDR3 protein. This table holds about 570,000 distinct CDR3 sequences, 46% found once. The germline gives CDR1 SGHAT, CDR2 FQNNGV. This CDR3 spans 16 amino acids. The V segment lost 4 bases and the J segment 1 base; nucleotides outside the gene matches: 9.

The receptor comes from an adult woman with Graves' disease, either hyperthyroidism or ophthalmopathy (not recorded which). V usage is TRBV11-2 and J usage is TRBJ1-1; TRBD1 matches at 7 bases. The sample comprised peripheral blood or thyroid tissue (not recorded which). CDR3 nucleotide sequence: TGTGCCAGCAGCTCGCCAGTAGGGGGCCAGAACACTGAAGCTTTCTTT. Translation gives CASSSPVGGQNTEAFF.